These 20 T cell receptor beta chains were all obtained from the same sample, sequenced in a study of blood T cell repertoires in COVID-19. Sequencing used immunoSEQ multiplex PCR; TCRdb keeps in-frame clones, though not all of them. The profile shows under 500,000 clones, 87% of them singletons. Sequencing was performed on PBMCs or T cells enriched from blood (not recorded which). These receptors all stem from a woman in her late teens or twenties with acute COVID-19.

The rearrangement links TRBV28 to TRBJ1-1; D is unresolved. The CDR3 totals 17 residues. Germline loops: CDR1 MDHEN, CDR2 SYDVKM. Trimming shortened V by 2 bases and J by 1 base, and 17 bases separated the two germline ends. The CDR3 DNA sequence: TGTGCCAGCAGTTTAGAGGAGGCCCGACGGGAGAACACTGAAGCTTTCTTT. Its protein product is CASSLEEARRENTEAFF.

This chain connects TRBV19 to TRBJ1-2; D is possibly TRBD1 (6 bases). Germline loops: CDR1 LNHDA, CDR2 SQIVND (reference sequence). V was trimmed by 4 bases and J by 6 bases, leaving 12 bases between them. The CDR3 extends over 13 amino acids. Here the CDR3 DNA reads TGTGCCAGTAGTAGTAGGGGGATGGATGGCTACACCTTC. It codes for CASSSRGMDGYTF.

Only a few counts were recorded for this clone. The chain couples TRBV7-9 to TRBJ1-2; 8 positions match TRBD1. The germline gives CDR1 SEHNR, CDR2 FQNEAQ (reference sequence). The CDR3 contains 14 residues. The junction had 7 bases not matched to a gene; V was cut back by 4 bases and J by 6 bases. The CDR3, as DNA: TGTGCCAGCAGCTCCAGTGGACAGGGAGATGGCTACACCTTC. This translates into CASSSSGQGDGYTF.

The chain employs TRBV4-1 and TRBJ1-4; a possible D gene is TRBD1 (5 bases). The ends were cut back, 2 bases at V and 5 bases at J, with 21 bases in the middle. This CDR3 is built from 18 residues. Germline CDR1 reads MGHRA; CDR2 reads YSYEKL. CDR3 nucleotide sequence: TGCGCCAGCAGCCAAAAAACGTATACGGGGGACGGGAATGAAAAACTGTTTTTT. It is translated as CASSQKTYTGDGNEKLFF.

The V and J genes are TRBV13 and TRBJ2-7; no clear D. The V end was cut by 1 base, the J end by 0 bases, with 7 bases between. The V gene's germline CDR1 is PRHDT and CDR2 FYEKMQ (reference sequence). There are 14 residues in the CDR3. CDR3 residues: CASSLATRSYEQYF. The CDR3 coding sequence is TGTGCCAGCAGCTTAGCCACTCGCTCCTACGAGCAGTACTTC. Together with reference TRBV13 and TRBJ2-7, the CDR3 gives the full variable domain: AAGVIQSPRHLIKEKRETATLKCYPIPRHDTVYWYQQGPGQDPQFLISFYEKMQSDKGSIPDRFSAQQFSDYHSELNMSSLELGDSALYFCASSLATRSYEQYFGPGTRLTVT.

V and J are TRBV12-3 or TRBV12-4 and TRBJ2-2, with a tentative D call TRBD1 (6 bases). Trimming left V 6 bases short and J 1 base short, with 6 bases between. The CDR3 consists of 13 residues. The CDR3 reads CASRDRNTGELFF. CDR3 coding DNA: TGTGCCAGCAGGGACAGGAACACCGGGGAGCTGTTTTTT.

On this clone: The same CDR3 is also encoded by other DNA sequences in this sample. The chain recombines TRBV27 with TRBJ1-1, with D possibly TRBD1 on 5 matching bases. This CDR3 is built from 13 residues. Looked up from germline, CDR1 is MNHEY and CDR2 is SMNVEV (reference sequence). V was cut by 2 bases and J by 1 base, with 5 bases left in between. DNA of the CDR3: TGTGCCAGCAGTTTAACAGGGAACACTGAAGCTTTCTTT. Its translation is CASSLTGNTEAFF.

The rearrangement uses TRBV30 and TRBJ1-6; tentative D call: TRBD1 (6 bases). CDR1 and CDR2 from the germline V gene are GTSNPN and SVGIG (reference sequence). The CDR3 is made up of 13 amino acids. With 1 base removed from V and 10 bases from J, the gap between germline ends came to 11 bases. Here the CDR3 DNA reads TGTGCCTGGAGTGGGGGGGGGCAGTCACCCCTCCACTTT. It specifies CAWSGGGQSPLHF. Variable domain in full (rest from reference TRBV30 and TRBJ1-6): SQTIHQWPATLVQPVGSPLSLECTVEGTSNPNLYWYRQAAGRGLQLLFYSVGIGQISSEVPQNLSASRPQDRQFILSSKKLLLSDSGFYLCAWSGGGQSPLHFGNGTRLTVT.

This chain links TRBV18 with TRBJ2-1, with D possibly TRBD1 on 6 matching bases. This CDR3 has 15 amino acids. Deletions cut 3 bases from V and 5 bases from J, with 14 bases between. Germline lookup yields CDR1 KGHSH and CDR2 LQKENI. In DNA, the CDR3 is TGTGCCAGCTCACCCCCCCGGACAGCTCACAATGAGCAGTTCTTC. This codes for CASSPPRTAHNEQFF. Looking up the rest from reference TRBV18 and TRBJ2-1 gives the full variable domain: NAGVMQNPRHLVRRRGQEARLRCSPMKGHSHVYWYRQLPEEGLKFMVYLQKENIIDESGMPKERFSAEFPKEGPSILRIQQVVRGDSAAYFCASSPPRTAHNEQFFGPGTRLTVL.

V is TRBV28 and J is TRBJ1-1; D ambiguous. The germline V and J ends were trimmed by 2 bases and 9 bases, with 7 bases remaining between them. This CDR3 has 11 residues. Germline values: CDR1 MDHEN, CDR2 SYDVKM. The CDR3 loop reads CASSLGQQAFF. CDR3 nucleotides: TGTGCCAGCAGTTTAGGGCAGCAAGCTTTCTTT.

The chain is built from TRBV6-4 and TRBJ1-2, with TRBD1 matching 10 bases. V shed 3 bases, J shed 6 bases, and the junction held 4 bases outside the gene matches. Looked up from germline, CDR1 is MRHNA and CDR2 is SNTAGT. The CDR3 sequence is 14 residues long. The CDR3 DNA reads as TGTGCCAGCAGTGAAGGCGGGACAGGGGATGGCTACACCTTC. Amino acid sequence: CASSEGGTGDGYTF.

This clone was recorded at least ten times. The same CDR3 can be traced to other DNA sequences in this sample. The J gene is TRBJ1-2, the V gene TRBV6-5; 8 positions match TRBD1. There are 14 residues in the CDR3. Trimming removed 0 bases from V and 4 bases from J; junction bases left unmatched: 1. Germline CDR1 is MNHEY and CDR2 is SVGAGI. This chain's CDR3 is CASSYSGQGYGYTF. CDR3 DNA: TGTGCCAGCAGTTACTCCGGACAGGGCTATGGCTACACCTTC.

The chain links TRBV30 to TRBJ2-3; TRBD2 might be the D (5 bases). Germline-derived CDR1 and CDR2 are GTSNPN and SVGIG (reference sequence). V lost 0 bases, J lost 1 base, and 8 bases lay in between. The CDR3 contains 14 residues. The CDR3 loop reads CAWSVSRGTDTQYF. CDR3 coding DNA: TGTGCCTGGAGTGTATCGCGGGGCACAGATACGCAGTATTTT. Full variable domain (rest looked up from reference TRBV30 and TRBJ2-3): SQTIHQWPATLVQPVGSPLSLECTVEGTSNPNLYWYRQAAGRGLQLLFYSVGIGQISSEVPQNLSASRPQDRQFILSSKKLLLSDSGFYLCAWSVSRGTDTQYFGPGTRLTVL.

This chain connects TRBV19 to TRBJ1-3, with 8 bases that match TRBD1. CDR3 size: 15 residues. Per germline, CDR1 LNHDA and CDR2 SQIVND (reference sequence). Trimming removed 1 base from V and 4 bases from J; junction bases left unmatched: 3. The CDR3 DNA reads TGTGCCAGTAGTATAGGGACAGGGTCCGGAAACACCATATATTTT. Encoded protein: CASSIGTGSGNTIYF.

The CDR3 DNA is TGTGCCAGCCTACTAGGGGGAACTAGCACAGATACGCAGTATTTT. This translates into CASLLGGTSTDTQYF. The chain joins TRBV7-2 to TRBJ2-3; D may be TRBD1 (6 bases). The CDR3 runs to 15 residues. CDR1 is SGHTA, CDR2 FQGNSA, per germline. V lost 8 bases and J 0 bases, leaving 15 bases between the germline ends. The whole variable domain, remainder taken from reference TRBV7-2 and TRBJ2-3, is GAGVSQSPSNKVTEKGKDVELRCDPISGHTALYWYRQSLGQGLEFLIYFQGNSAPDKSGLPSDRFSAERTGGSVSTLTIQRTQQEDSAVYLCASLLGGTSTDTQYFGPGTRLTVL.

The chain joins TRBV14 to TRBJ2-1, with 8 bases matching TRBD2. V was clipped by 2 bases and J by 3 bases; unmatched bases: 6. Germline CDR1 is SGHDN and CDR2 is FVKESK. The length of the CDR3 is 16 residues. The CDR3 DNA sequence: TGTGCCAGCAGCCAATTGGGAAGCGGGAGCTACAATGAGCAGTTCTTC. Protein sequence: CASSQLGSGSYNEQFF.

Note on this clone: A read error may account for a junction end that differs from germline. The chain uses TRBV6-6 and TRBJ1-2, with D possibly being TRBD1 (6 bases). CDR1 and CDR2 from the germline V gene are MNHNY and SVGAGI (reference sequence). The CDR3 consists of 10 residues. CDR3 sequence (DNA): TGTGCCAGCAGTCGATCGGACAGACTCTTC. It yields the protein CASSRSDRLF.

The chain links TRBV5-6 to TRBJ2-7; D remains ambiguous. The CDR3 covers 14 residues. Germline V CDR1 and CDR2: SGHDT, YYEEEE. V lost 4 bases and J 0 bases, leaving 11 bases between the germline ends. The CDR3 coding sequence is TGTGCCAGCAGCCACCCTCCCGGCTCCTACGAGCAGTACTTC. The encoded protein is CASSHPPGSYEQYF.

The chain is built from TRBV28 and TRBJ1-2; D might be TRBD1 (6 bases). CDR3 length equals 14 residues. The germline V gene has CDR1 MDHEN and CDR2 SYDVKM. The ends were cut back, 5 bases at V and 8 bases at J, with 18 bases in the middle. The CDR3 here is CASSTGSPYGGYTF. The CDR3 nucleotides are TGTGCCAGCAGTACAGGGTCACCTTATGGGGGCTACACCTTC.

The chain links TRBV19 to TRBJ1-5; 8 nucleotides line up with TRBD1. The germline gives CDR1 LNHDA, CDR2 SQIVND (reference sequence). Trimming cost V 7 bases and J 3 bases; bases outside gene matches: 8. This CDR3 is 15 amino acids long. This CDR3 reads CASIPGGGFNQPQHF. CDR3 DNA sequence: TGTGCCAGTATCCCAGGGGGCGGATTCAATCAGCCCCAGCATTTT.